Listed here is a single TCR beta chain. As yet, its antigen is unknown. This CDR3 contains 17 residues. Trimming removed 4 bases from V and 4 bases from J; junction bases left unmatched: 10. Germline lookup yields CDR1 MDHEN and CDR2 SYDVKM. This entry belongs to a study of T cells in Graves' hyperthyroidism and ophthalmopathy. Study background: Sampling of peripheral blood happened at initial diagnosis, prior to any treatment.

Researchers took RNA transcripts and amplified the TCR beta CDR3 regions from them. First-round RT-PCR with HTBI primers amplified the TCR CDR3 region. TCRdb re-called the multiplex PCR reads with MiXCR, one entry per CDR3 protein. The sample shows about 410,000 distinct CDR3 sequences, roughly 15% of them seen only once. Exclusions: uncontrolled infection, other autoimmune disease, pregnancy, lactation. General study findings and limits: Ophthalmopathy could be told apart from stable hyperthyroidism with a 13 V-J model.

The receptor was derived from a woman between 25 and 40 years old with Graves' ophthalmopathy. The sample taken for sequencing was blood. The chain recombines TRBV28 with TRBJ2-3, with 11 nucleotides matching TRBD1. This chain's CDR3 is CASSSHRDRGLSDTQYF. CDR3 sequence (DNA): TGTGCCAGCAGTTCCCACCGGGACAGGGGGTTATCAGATACGCAGTATTTT.